The 4 T cell receptor beta chains below were found in one sample sequenced in a study of blood T cell repertoires in COVID-19. Method: immunoSEQ multiplex PCR; TCRdb's copy keeps in-frame clones and lacks some. The sample contains more than 200,000 clones, 65% to 90% of which appear only once. Material: peripheral blood. The source is a man aged 45-65 years with COVID-19, enrolled during active disease.

The chain has TRBV6-6 and TRBJ2-5; 12 positions agree with TRBD2. Trimming at V came to 5 bases and at J to 2 bases, leaving 21 bases not matched to a gene. This CDR3 has 21 residues. Germline CDR1 and CDR2: MNHNY and SVGAGI (reference sequence). The DNA for the CDR3 is TGTGCCAGCAGTCGCGCGGGGTCGGGACTAGCGGGCTACACGCAACAAGAGACCCAGTACTTC. Protein: CASSRAGSGLAGYTQQETQYF.

This clone is deemed medium-sized. The chain combines TRBV6-2 or TRBV6-3 with TRBJ2-2; 14 positions agree with TRBD2. Germline CDR1 and CDR2: MNHEY and SVGEGT. The CDR3 is 18 amino acids. The V gene end was trimmed by 0 bases and the J gene end by 0 bases; junction bases not matched to a gene: 0. The CDR3: CASSYSTSGGANTGELFF. The CDR3 DNA follows: TGTGCCAGCAGTTACTCGACTAGCGGGGGGGCGAACACCGGGGAGCTGTTTTTT.

The chain recombines TRBV12-3 or TRBV12-4 with TRBJ2-1; 7 bases match TRBD2. This CDR3 has 12 residues. V shed 2 bases, J shed 12 bases, and the junction held 4 bases outside the gene matches. The DNA for the CDR3 is TGTGCCAGCAGTTTAATGGGGGGGATGCAGTTCTTC. Amino acids: CASSLMGGMQFF.

The V call is TRBV10-3, the J call TRBJ2-2, with D possibly TRBD1 on 5 matching bases. The CDR3 covers 16 residues. Trimming stripped 0 bases from V and 0 bases from J, with 8 bases between. Germline lookup yields CDR1 ENHRY and CDR2 SYGVKD. CDR3 nucleotide sequence: TGTGCCATCAGTGAGTCAGGGGATTCGAACACCGGGGAGCTGTTTTTT. Amino acids: CAISESGDSNTGELFF.